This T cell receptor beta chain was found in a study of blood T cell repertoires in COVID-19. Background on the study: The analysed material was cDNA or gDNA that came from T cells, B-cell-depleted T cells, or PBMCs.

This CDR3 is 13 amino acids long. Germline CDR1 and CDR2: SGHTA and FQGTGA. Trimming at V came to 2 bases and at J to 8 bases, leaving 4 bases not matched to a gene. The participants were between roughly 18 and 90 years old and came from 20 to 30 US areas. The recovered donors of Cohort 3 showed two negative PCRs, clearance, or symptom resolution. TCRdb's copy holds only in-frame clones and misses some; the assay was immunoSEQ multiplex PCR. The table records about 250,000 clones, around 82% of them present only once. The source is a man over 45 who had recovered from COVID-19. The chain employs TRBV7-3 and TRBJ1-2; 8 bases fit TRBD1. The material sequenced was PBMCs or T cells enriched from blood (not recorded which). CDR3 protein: CASSLSGGGGYTF. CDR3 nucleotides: TGTGCCAGCAGCTTATCAGGGGGCGGCGGCTACACCTTC.